This T cell receptor (beta chain) was sequenced during a study of T cells after yellow fever vaccination. Study conclusions and caveats: After the booster, nearly 98% of CD4 and roughly nine tenths of CD8 primary-response clones were re-detected.

Germline V CDR1 and CDR2: ENHRY, SYGVKD. Trimming took off 10 bases at V and 0 bases at J, with 13 bases between the two ends. CDR3 size: 13 residues. On this clonotype: Its specificity is not known.

TCRdb reprocessed the 5' RACE reads via MiXCR and lists one record per CDR3 protein. The sample contains hundreds of thousands of distinct CDR3 sequences, 6.2% of which appear only once. The source was PBMCs, collected 5 days after the yellow fever booster vaccination. The rearrangement uses TRBV10-3 and TRBJ2-7; D not resolved. The receptor was derived from a man under 40 who received the YFV17D yellow fever vaccine. Here the CDR3 DNA reads TGTGCCAACCGCCCAGCGAACTCCTACGAGCAGTACTTC. It codes for CANRPANSYEQYF.